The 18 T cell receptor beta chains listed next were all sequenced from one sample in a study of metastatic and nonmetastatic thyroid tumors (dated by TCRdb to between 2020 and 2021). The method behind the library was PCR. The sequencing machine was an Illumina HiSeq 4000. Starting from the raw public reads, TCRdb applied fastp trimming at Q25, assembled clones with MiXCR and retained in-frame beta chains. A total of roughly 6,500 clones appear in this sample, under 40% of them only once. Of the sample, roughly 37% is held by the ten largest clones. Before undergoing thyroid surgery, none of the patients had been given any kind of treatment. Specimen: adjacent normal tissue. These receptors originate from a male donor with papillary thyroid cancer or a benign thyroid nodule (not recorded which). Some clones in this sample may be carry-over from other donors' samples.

CDR3 nucleotides: TGTGCCAGCAGCGAAAACTATGGCTACACCTTC. Residues: CASSENYGYTF. This chain connects TRBV11-2 to TRBJ1-2; no firm D call. The CDR3 is made up of 11 amino acids. From germline, CDR1 is SGHAT and CDR2 FQNNGV. Trimming stripped 5 bases from V and 2 bases from J, with 3 bases between.

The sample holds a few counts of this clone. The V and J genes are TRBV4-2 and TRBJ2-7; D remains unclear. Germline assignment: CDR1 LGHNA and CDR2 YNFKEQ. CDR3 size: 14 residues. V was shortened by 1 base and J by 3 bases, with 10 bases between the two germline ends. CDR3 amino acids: CASSQGEGDYEQYF. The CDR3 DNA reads TGTGCCAGCAGCCAAGGAGAAGGCGACTACGAGCAGTACTTC.

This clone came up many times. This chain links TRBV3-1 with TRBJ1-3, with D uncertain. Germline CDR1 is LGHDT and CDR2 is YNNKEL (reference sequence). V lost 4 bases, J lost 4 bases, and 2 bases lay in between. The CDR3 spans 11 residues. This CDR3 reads CASSLGNTIYF. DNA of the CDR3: TGTGCCAGCAGCCTGGGAAACACCATATATTTT.

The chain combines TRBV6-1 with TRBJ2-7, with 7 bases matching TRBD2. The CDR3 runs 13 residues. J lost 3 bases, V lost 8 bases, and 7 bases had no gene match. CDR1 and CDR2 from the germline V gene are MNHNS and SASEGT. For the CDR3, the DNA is TGTGCCAGCGTTGCGGGAGACCTCTACGAGCAGTACTTC. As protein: CASVAGDLYEQYF.

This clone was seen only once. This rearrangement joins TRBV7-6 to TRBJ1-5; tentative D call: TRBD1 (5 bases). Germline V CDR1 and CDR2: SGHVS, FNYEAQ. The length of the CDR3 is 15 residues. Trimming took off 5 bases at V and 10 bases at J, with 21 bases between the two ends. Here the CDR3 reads CASSLGRGFDRPQHF. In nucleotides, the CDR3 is TGTGCCAGCAGCCTGGGACGGGGGTTCGATCGTCCCCAGCATTTT.

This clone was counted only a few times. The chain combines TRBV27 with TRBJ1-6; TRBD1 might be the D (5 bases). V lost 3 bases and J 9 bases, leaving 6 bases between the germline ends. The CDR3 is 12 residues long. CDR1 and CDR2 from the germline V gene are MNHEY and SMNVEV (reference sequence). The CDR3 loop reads CASSFGGSPLHF. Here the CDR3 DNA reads TGTGCCAGCAGTTTCGGGGGTTCACCCCTCCACTTT.

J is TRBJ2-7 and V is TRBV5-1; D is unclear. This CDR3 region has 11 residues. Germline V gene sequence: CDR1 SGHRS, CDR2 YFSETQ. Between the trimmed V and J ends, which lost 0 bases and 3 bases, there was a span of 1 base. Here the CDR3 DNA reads TGCGCCAGCAGCTTGGGCTACGAGCAGTACTTC. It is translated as CASSLGYEQYF. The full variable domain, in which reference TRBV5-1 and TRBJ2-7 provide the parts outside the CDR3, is KAGVTQTPRYLIKTRGQQVTLSCSPISGHRSVSWYQQTPGQGLQFLFEYFSETQRNKGNFPGRFSGRQFSNSRSEMNVSTLELGDSALYLCASSLGYEQYFGPGTRLTVT.

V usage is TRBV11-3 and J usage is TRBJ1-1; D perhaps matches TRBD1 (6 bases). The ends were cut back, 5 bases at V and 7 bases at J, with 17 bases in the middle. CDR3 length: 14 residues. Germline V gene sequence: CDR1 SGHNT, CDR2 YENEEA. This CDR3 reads CASSLHREMFEAFF. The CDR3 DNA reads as TGTGCCAGCAGCCTTCACAGGGAAATGTTTGAAGCTTTCTTT.

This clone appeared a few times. The DNA of the CDR3 is TGTGCCAGTAGTATAGAGGCTCCCGGAGCCTATAATTCACCCCTCCACTTT. It is translated as CASSIEAPGAYNSPLHF. V usage is TRBV27 and J usage is TRBJ1-6, with unresolved D. CDR3 length: 17 residues. The V and J ends lost 9 bases and 2 bases respectively, with 20 bases between them. In germline, CDR1 is MNHEY, CDR2 SMNVEV (reference sequence).

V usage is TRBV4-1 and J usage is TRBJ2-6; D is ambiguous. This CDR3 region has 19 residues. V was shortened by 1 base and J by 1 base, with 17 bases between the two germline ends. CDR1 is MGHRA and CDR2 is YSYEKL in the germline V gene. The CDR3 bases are TGCGCCAGCAGCCAAGTTGTACTATCGGACCGATCTGGGGCCAACGTCCTGACTTTC. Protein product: CASSQVVLSDRSGANVLTF.

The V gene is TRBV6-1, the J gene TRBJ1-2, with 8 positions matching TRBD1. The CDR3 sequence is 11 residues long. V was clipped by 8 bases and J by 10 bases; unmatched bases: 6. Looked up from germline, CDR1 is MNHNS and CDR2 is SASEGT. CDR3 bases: TGTGCCAGCGTAAGACAGGGGCCCTACACCTTC. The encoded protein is CASVRQGPYTF.

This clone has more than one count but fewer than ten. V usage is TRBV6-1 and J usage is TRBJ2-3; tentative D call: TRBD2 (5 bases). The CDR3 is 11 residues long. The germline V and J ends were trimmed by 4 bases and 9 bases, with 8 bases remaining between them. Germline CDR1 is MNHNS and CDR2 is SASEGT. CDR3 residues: CASSGERTQYF. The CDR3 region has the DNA TGTGCCAGCAGTGGGGAGCGGACGCAGTATTTT.

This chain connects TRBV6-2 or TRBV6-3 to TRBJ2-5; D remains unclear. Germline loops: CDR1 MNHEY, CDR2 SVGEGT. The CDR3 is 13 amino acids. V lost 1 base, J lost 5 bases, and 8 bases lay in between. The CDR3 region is CASSYLGSETQYF. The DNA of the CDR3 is TGTGCCAGCAGTTACTTGGGTAGCGAGACCCAGTACTTC.

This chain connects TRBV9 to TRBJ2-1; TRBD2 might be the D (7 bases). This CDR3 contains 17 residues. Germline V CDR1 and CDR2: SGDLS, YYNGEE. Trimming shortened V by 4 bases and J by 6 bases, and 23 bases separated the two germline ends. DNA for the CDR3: TGTGCCAGCAGCCCTCGAGAGGGGGGGGTTGTCAGCAATGAGCAGTTCTTC. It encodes CASSPREGGVVSNEQFF. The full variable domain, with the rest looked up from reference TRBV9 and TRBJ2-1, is DSGVTQTPKHLITATGQRVTLRCSPRSGDLSVYWYQQSLDQGLQFLIQYYNGEERAKGNILERFSAQQFPDLHSELNLSSLELGDSALYFCASSPREGGVVSNEQFFGPGTRLTVL.

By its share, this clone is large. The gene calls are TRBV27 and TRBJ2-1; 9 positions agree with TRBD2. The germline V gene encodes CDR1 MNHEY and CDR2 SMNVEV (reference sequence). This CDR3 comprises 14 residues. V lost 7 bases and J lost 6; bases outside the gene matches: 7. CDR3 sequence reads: CASTVSGRFNEQFF. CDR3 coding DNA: TGTGCCAGCACCGTTAGCGGGAGATTCAATGAGCAGTTCTTC.

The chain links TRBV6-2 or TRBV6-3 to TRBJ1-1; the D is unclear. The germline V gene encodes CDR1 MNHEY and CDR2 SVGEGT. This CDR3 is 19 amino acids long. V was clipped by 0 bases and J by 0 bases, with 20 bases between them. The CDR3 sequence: CASSYSKFLRVKLNTEAFF. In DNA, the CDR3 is TGTGCCAGCAGTTACTCGAAATTCCTCCGCGTGAAACTGAACACTGAAGCTTTCTTT.

The chain's CDR3 is CASISSPLMDINNEKLFF. CDR3 bases: TGTGCCAGCATCTCTTCGCCCCTCATGGACATCAATAATGAAAAACTGTTTTTT. This chain uses TRBV9 with TRBJ1-4, with D tentatively TRBD1 (5 bases). With 6 bases removed from V and 4 bases from J, the gap between germline ends came to 25 bases. This CDR3 contains 18 residues. Germline CDR1 is SGDLS and CDR2 is YYNGEE.

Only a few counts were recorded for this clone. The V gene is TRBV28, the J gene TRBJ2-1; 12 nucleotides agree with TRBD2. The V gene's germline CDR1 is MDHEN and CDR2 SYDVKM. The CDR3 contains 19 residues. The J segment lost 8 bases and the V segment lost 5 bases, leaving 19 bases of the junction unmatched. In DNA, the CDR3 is TGTGCCAGCAGTGGGACAGGTCCTAGCGGGAGGGCTTCTTGGGATGAGCAGTTCTTC. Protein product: CASSGTGPSGRASWDEQFF.